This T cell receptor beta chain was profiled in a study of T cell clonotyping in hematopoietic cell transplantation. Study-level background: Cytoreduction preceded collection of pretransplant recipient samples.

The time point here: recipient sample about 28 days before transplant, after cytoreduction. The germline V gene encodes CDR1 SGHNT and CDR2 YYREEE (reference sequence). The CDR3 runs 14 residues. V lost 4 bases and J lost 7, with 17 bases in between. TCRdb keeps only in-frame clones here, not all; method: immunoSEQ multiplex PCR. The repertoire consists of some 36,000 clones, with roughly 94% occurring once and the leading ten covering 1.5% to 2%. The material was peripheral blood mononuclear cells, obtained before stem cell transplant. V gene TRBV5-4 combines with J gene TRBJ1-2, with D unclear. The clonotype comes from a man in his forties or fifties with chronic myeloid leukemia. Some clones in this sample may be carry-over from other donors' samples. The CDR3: CASSPNPSGPGYTF. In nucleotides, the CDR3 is TGTGCCAGCAGCCCGAACCCCTCGGGCCCTGGCTACACCTTC.